This T cell receptor beta chain was recorded in a study of shared clonotypes between healthy human individuals. The table came from immunoSEQ multiplex PCR; TCRdb's copy has only in-frame clones and leaves some out. The sample shows 850,000 to 1,200,000 clones, roughly 75% of them seen only once. V gave up 4 bases and J gave up 2 bases, with 15 bases separating them. Germline V gene data show CDR1 as SQVTM and CDR2 as ANQGSEA. The CDR3 runs 15 residues. The chain employs TRBV29-1 and TRBJ2-1; D is possibly TRBD1 or TRBD2 (5 bases each). The receptor was isolated from a man younger than 35 in good health. Material: memory CD4+ T cells sorted from blood. Subset here: CD45RA-negative fraction. CDR3 region: CSVGPTGRPYNEQFF. The CDR3 DNA is TGCAGCGTTGGGCCCACGGGACGGCCCTACAATGAGCAGTTCTTC.